A single sample is the source of the 11 T cell receptor beta chains below, sequenced in a study of shared clonotypes between healthy human individuals. Produced via immunoSEQ multiplex PCR; TCRdb's table is partial and in-frame only. The sample carries about 680,000 clones, around two thirds recorded once. The specimen was memory CD4+ T cells sorted from blood. Subset meaning: CD45RA-negative fraction. Receptors were obtained from a woman in her twenties or thirties in good health.

The CDR3, as DNA: TGCGCCAGCAGCCTAGTAGCGGTAGCCTCCTACAATGAGCAGTTCTTC. This encodes CASSLVAVASYNEQFF. The gene calls are TRBV5-1 and TRBJ2-1, with D possibly matching TRBD2 (6 bases). Germline lookup yields CDR1 SGHRS and CDR2 YFSETQ. The CDR3 has 16 amino acids. V lost 4 bases, J lost 0 bases, and 14 bases lay in between.

The chain carries TRBV4-1 and TRBJ2-4; perhaps TRBD2 as D (6 bases). Trimming pared 3 bases from V and 7 bases from J, leaving 22 bases between. CDR1 MGHRA and CDR2 YSYEKL come from the germline V gene. This CDR3 is 17 amino acids long. The CDR3 bases are TGCGCCAGCAGCCAGACCGTAGGAGGGCCACCAGAGAACATTCAGTACTTC. As protein: CASSQTVGGPPENIQYF.

The rearrangement joins TRBV21-1 to TRBJ2-7; no check of the table's D call, TRBD2, against the DNA was made. TRBV21-1 is classified as a pseudogene. The CDR3 has 15 amino acids. CDR3 nucleotide sequence: TGTGCCAGCAGCGAGCTGAGAGGATACTCCTACGAGCAGTACTTC. Amino acids: CASSELRGYSYEQYF.

The chain combines TRBV7-9 with TRBJ1-2; D is possibly TRBD1 (5 bases). Trimming shortened V by 1 base and J by 3 bases, and 12 bases separated the two germline ends. Looked up from germline, CDR1 is SEHNR and CDR2 is FQNEAQ (reference sequence). The CDR3 is made up of 15 amino acids. The CDR3 DNA sequence: TGTGCCAGCAGCTTAGACCTAGGGGTTGACTATGGCTACACCTTC. Its protein product is CASSLDLGVDYGYTF.

The chain employs TRBV18 and TRBJ1-1; possibly TRBD1 for D (5 bases). The V gene's germline CDR1 is KGHSH and CDR2 LQKENI. This CDR3 is 13 amino acids long. V was shortened by 4 bases and J by 3 bases, with 9 bases between the two germline ends. CDR3 in amino acids: CASSRGEDTEAFF. The DNA for the CDR3 is TGTGCCAGCTCACGGGGGGAGGACACTGAAGCTTTCTTT.

The chain links TRBV28 to TRBJ1-2, with D possibly being TRBD1 (6 bases). The CDR3 spans 14 residues. Germline loops: CDR1 MDHEN, CDR2 SYDVKM. Trimming shortened V by 4 bases and J by 8 bases, and 17 bases separated the two germline ends. CDR3 bases: TGTGCCAGCAGTTCCCCGGGGGAGGGGGAAGGCTACACCTTC. This encodes CASSSPGEGEGYTF.

The rearrangement links TRBV7-3 to TRBJ2-1, with 7 bases fitting TRBD2. In germline, CDR1 is SGHTA, CDR2 FQGTGA. CDR3 size: 16 residues. The V segment lost 2 bases and the J segment 0 bases; nucleotides outside the gene matches: 4. The CDR3 reads CASSLWGGSSYNEQFF. In DNA form, the CDR3 reads TGTGCCAGCAGCTTATGGGGGGGTAGCTCCTACAATGAGCAGTTCTTC.

This rearrangement joins TRBV28 to TRBJ1-4; possible D gene TRBD1, 6 bases. Deletions cut 10 bases from V and 0 bases from J, with 15 bases between. The CDR3 length is 15 residues. Germline values: CDR1 MDHEN, CDR2 SYDVKM. CDR3 amino acids: CATKGTLATNEKLFF. As DNA, the CDR3 is TGTGCCACTAAAGGGACACTCGCAACTAATGAAAAACTGTTTTTT.

V gene TRBV5-6 combines with J gene TRBJ2-1; 7 positions match TRBD1. Germline V gives CDR1 SGHDT, CDR2 YYEEEE. The V gene end was trimmed by 6 bases and the J gene end by 7 bases; junction bases not matched to a gene: 16. There are 16 residues in the CDR3. The CDR3 nucleotides are TGTGCCAGCATCGGCTTGGGTCGACAGGGCTCGAATGAGCAGTTCTTC. This gives the protein CASIGLGRQGSNEQFF.

The V call is TRBV25-1, the J call TRBJ2-5; a weak D match, TRBD1 (6 bases). The CDR3 has 13 amino acids. The V gene's germline CDR1 is MGHDK and CDR2 SYGVNS. Trimming shortened V by 3 bases and J by 5 bases, and 10 bases separated the two germline ends. CDR3 sequence reads: CASSDRRGETQYF. CDR3 nucleotide sequence: TGTGCCAGCAGTGATAGAAGGGGGGAGACCCAGTACTTC.

Here the CDR3 DNA reads TGTGCCAGCTCAATTAAGGGACTTAGCGAGCAGTACTTC. Its translation: CASSIKGLSEQYF. The chain carries TRBV18 and TRBJ2-7, with D possibly TRBD2 on 6 matching bases. Trimming pared 5 bases from V and 6 bases from J, leaving 14 bases between. CDR3 size: 13 residues. The germline CDR1 and CDR2 sequences are KGHSH and LQKENI.